This T cell receptor beta chain is drawn from a study of T-cell reconstitution after alpha-beta-depleted transplantation in children. Study-wide results and caveats: There were some patients whose high TCRbeta diversity at day 60 came from surviving recipient T cells and thymic progenitors. One year post-transplant, T-cell counts and diversity were largely derived from T cells produced anew. Expanded clones from the graft, numbering several hundred, reportedly supplied alpha-beta T cells about two months after transplant.

Looked up from germline, CDR1 is SGHRS and CDR2 is YFSETQ. V gave up 5 bases and J gave up 3 bases, with 19 bases separating them. CDR3 size: 16 residues. About this clonotype itself: Its specificity is unknown.

During its preparation, the TCRbeta library received unique molecular identifiers. In TCRdb, the PCR reads were re-called with MiXCR into one record per CDR3 protein. The repertoire holds more than 400,000 distinct CDR3 sequences, over 40% seen once, with under 35% in the top ten. The clonotype comes from a girl under 10 years old with aplastic anemia, due to receive a stem cell transplant. The chain is built from TRBV5-1 and TRBJ2-3; TRBD2 might be the D (5 bases). The source was PBMCs, collected before TCRalphabeta/CD19-depleted stem cell transplant. The CDR3 coding sequence is TGCGCCAGCAGACTAGGTCAATCCGCTGGTACAGATACGCAGTATTTT. As protein: CASRLGQSAGTDTQYF.